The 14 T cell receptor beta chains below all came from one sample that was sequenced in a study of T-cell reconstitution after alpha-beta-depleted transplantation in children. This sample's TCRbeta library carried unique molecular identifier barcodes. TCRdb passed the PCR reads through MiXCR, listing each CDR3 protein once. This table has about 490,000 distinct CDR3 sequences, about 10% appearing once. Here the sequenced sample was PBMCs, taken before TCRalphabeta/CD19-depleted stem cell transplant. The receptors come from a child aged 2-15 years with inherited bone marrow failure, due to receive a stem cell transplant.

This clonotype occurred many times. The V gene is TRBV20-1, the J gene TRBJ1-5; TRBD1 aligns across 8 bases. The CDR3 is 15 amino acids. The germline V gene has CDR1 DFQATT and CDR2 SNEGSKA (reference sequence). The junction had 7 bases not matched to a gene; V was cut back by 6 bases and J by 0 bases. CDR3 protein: CSAHRGAYSNQPQHF. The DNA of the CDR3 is TGCAGTGCGCACAGGGGGGCGTATAGCAATCAGCCCCAGCATTTT.

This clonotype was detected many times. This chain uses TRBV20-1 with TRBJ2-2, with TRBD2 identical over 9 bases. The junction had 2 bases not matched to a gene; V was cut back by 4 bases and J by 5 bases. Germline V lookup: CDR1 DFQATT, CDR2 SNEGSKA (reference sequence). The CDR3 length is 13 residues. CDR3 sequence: CSAISGRTGELFF. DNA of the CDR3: TGCAGTGCTATTAGCGGGAGAACCGGGGAGCTGTTTTTT.

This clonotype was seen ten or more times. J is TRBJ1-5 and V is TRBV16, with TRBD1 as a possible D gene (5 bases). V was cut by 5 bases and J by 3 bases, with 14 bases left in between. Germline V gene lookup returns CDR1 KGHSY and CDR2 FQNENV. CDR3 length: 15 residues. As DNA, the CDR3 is TGTGCCAGCAGCTGGGACCGACACCCCAATCAGCCCCAGCATTTT. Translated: CASSWDRHPNQPQHF.

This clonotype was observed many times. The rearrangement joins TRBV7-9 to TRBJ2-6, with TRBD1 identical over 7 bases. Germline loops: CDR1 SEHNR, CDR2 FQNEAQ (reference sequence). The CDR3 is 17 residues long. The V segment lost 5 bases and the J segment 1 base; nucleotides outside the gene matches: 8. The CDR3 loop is CASSVWDSRSGANVLTF. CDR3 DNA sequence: TGTGCCAGCAGCGTTTGGGACAGTCGGTCTGGGGCCAACGTCCTGACTTTC.

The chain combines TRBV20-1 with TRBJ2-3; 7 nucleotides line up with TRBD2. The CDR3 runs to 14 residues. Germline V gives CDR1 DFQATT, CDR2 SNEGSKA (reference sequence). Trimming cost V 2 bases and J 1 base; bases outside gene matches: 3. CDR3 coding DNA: TGCAGTGCTAGACTAGCGGTCGGCACAGATACGCAGTATTTT. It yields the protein CSARLAVGTDTQYF.

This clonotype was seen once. The CDR3 loop reads CASSIRQGLSGNQPQHF. The CDR3 DNA reads TGTGCCAGTAGTATCCGTCAGGGTCTAAGCGGCAATCAGCCCCAGCATTTT. The chain couples TRBV19 to TRBJ1-5; possibly TRBD1 for D (5 bases). CDR1 is LNHDA, CDR2 SQIVND, per germline (reference sequence). V shed 3 bases and J shed 2 bases, with 17 bases lying between them. The CDR3 has 17 residues.

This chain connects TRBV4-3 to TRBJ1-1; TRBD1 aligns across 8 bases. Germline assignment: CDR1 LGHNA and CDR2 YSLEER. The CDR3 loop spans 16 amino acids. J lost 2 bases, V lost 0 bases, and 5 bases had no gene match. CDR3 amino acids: CASSQDWTGSNTEAFF. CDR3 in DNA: TGCGCCAGCAGCCAAGATTGGACAGGGAGTAACACTGAAGCTTTCTTT.

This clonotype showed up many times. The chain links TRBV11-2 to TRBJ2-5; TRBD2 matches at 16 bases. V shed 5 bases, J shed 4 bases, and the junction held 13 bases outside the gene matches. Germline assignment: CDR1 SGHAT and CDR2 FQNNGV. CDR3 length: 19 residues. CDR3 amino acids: CASSAEALGTSGRVETQYF. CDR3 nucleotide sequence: TGTGCCAGCAGCGCAGAAGCCCTTGGGACTAGCGGGAGGGTAGAGACCCAGTACTTC.

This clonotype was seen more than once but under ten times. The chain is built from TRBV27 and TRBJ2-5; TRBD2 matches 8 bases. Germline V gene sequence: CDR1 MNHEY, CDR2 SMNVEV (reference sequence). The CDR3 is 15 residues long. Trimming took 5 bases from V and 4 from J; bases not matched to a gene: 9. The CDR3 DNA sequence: TGTGCCAGCAGTCCGCTCAGCGGGAGCTTAGAGACCCAGTACTTC. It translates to CASSPLSGSLETQYF.

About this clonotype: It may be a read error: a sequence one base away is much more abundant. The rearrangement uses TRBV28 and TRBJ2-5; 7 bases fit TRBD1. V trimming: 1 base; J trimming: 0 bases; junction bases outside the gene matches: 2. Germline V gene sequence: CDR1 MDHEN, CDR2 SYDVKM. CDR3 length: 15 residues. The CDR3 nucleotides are TGTGCCAGCAGTTTATCTAGGGGGCACCAAGAGACCCAGTACTTC. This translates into CASSLSRGHQETQYF.

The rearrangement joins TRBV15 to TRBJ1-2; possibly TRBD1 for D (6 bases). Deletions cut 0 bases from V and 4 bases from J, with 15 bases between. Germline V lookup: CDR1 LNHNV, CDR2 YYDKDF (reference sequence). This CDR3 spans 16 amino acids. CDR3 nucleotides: TGTGCCACCAGCAGAGAAAGAGGGGGGAAGGCCTATGGCTACACCTTC. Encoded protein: CATSRERGGKAYGYTF.

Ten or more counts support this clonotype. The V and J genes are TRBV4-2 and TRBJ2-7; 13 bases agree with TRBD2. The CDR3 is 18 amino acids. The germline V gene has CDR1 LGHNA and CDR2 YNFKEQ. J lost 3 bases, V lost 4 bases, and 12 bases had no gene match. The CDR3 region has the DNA TGTGCCAGCAGCCGCAGAACCGGACTAGCGGGAGTCTTCTACGAGCAGTACTTC. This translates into CASSRRTGLAGVFYEQYF.

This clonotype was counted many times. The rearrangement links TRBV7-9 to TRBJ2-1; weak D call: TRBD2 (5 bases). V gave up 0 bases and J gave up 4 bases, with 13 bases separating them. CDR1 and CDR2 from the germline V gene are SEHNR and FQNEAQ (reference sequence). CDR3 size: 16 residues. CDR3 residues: CASSLASGSLYNEQFF. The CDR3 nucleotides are TGTGCCAGCAGCTTAGCGAGCGGTTCTCTATACAATGAGCAGTTCTTC.

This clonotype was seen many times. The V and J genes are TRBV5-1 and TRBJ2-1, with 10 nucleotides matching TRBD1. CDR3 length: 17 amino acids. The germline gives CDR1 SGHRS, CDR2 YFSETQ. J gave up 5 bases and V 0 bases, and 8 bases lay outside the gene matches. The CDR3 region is CASSLDPSGQGNNEQFF. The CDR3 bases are TGCGCCAGCAGCTTGGACCCGTCGGGACAGGGGAACAATGAGCAGTTCTTC. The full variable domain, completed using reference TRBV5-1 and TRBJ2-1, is KAGVTQTPRYLIKTRGQQVTLSCSPISGHRSVSWYQQTPGQGLQFLFEYFSETQRNKGNFPGRFSGRQFSNSRSEMNVSTLELGDSALYLCASSLDPSGQGNNEQFFGPGTRLTVL.